The present entry profiles one T cell receptor (beta chain) with its context. In its sample, this clone was seen once. The antigen it recognizes is unknown. Base qualities are not recorded, but no much larger clone differs from it by a single base. The data derive from a study of blood T cell repertoires in COVID-19 (TCRdb year 2020). Looking at the study overall: The collaborator samples originated in the United States, Italy and Spain and spanned the acute and convalescent phases of COVID-19. The repertoires were made available in a free public database intended to serve as a resource for research on the immune response to SARS-CoV-2. Where available, HLA class I and class II types were taken from metadata supplied by the sample provider and were not determined by assay-based typing. Samples were obtained from the ongoing ImmuneRACE study (first 160 participants) and from some 1,300 subjects provided by 6 global collaborators. The material from the prospective study consisted of cDNA or gDNA derived from T cells, B-cell-depleted T cells, or PBMCs. The sample metadata nearly always contained a de-identified subject ID, COVID-19 status, age in years and sex. Subjects who had been exposed to COVID-19, were actively infected with it, or had recovered from it provided the deeply sampled blood TCRbeta repertoires that made up the dataset.

The germline V gene supplies CDR1 SGHRS and CDR2 YFSETQ. From the cysteine up to the phenylalanine, the CDR3 has a length of 15 residues. Just CDR3 DNA is preserved here, 45 bases in frame from base 1. Deletion took 0 bases off V and 6 bases off J, with a span of 16 bases between the germline ends. TCRbeta CDR3 regions were amplified from genomic DNA by means of the immunoSEQ Assay, a bias-controlled multiplex PCR. As for how the authors treated the data: The number of nucleated cells in each sample was estimated by amplification of reference gene primers within the assay. To quantify the absolute abundance of each unique TCRbeta CDR3 rearrangement, sequence reads were collapsed and filtered. For each sample, productive Simpson clonality was calculated as the square root of Simpson's diversity index across productive rearrangements. Drawn from immuneACCESS, this table holds only the in-frame rearrangements with V and J called that TCRdb kept. Clones are partly lost; checked studies trace under half to an unresolved V gene and leave the rest unexplained. That table supplies the V and J calls and clone size; D and trimming were determined from the DNA. This sample lists hundreds of thousands of clones; around 83% were detected once. Roughly 9.8% of the sample comes from the top ten.

Collaborating institutions collected whole blood in K2EDTA tubes following their own protocols. For TCRbeta analysis, collaborator samples were shipped as frozen whole blood, as isolated PBMCs, or as DNA extracted from either sample type. Overall results and qualifications from the work: Clinical and demographic metadata were provided uncurated, with the amount varying by source and participant.

The sequence is built from TRBV5-1 and TRBJ2-7; the D gene is perhaps TRBD1, on 5 matching bases. This receptor was obtained from a man older than 75 with acute or convalescent COVID-19. Sequencing was performed on peripheral blood. The bases read TGCGCCAGCAGCTTGGGGGCCCCAGGGCAGGGCGAGCAGTACTTC. Its coded protein is CASSLGAPGQGEQYF.